Listed below are T cell receptor beta chains from one sample, sequenced in a study of blood T cells in healthy people across ages. Each CDR3 protein is one row after TCRdb ran MiXCR on the 5' RACE reads. Among fewer than 700,000 distinct CDR3 sequences listed, 40% to 45% were seen once. Source material: blood. The receptors derive from a man at least 80 years old in good health. The CDR3 runs from the conserved cysteine through the conserved F or W. The D gene is left open where the match is weak. Expanded clones are given a class, and other clones once, few, many or no size at all.

>NA|TRBV19|few|TRBJ2-4
CASSPPVLSEGNIQYF
TGTGCCAGTAGCCCTCCTGTCCTCTCGGAGGGGAACATTCAGTACTTC
>NA|TRBV7-2|few|TRBJ2-5
CASSFQGMVETQYF
TGTGCCAGCAGCTTTCAGGGGATGGTAGAGACCCAGTACTTC
>TRBD1|TRBV4-3|NA|TRBJ2-7
CASSQPGQGNNEQYF
TGCGCCAGCAGCCAACCGGGACAGGGGAACAATGAGCAGTACTTC
>NA|TRBV10-3|many|TRBJ2-1
CAISDPGGPVYNEQFF
TGTGCCATCAGTGACCCCGGGGGCCCCGTTTACAATGAGCAGTTCTTC
>TRBD1|TRBV6-2/TRBV6-3|many|TRBJ2-6
CASRLQGAGANVLTF
TGTGCCAGCAGATTACAGGGGGCTGGGGCCAACGTCCTGACTTTC
>TRBD2|TRBV20-1|NA|TRBJ2-4
CSARVRLAAAKNIQYF
TGCAGTGCTAGAGTAAGACTAGCGGCTGCCAAAAACATTCAGTACTTC
>TRBD1|TRBV20-1|few|TRBJ1-6
CSARREGAPYNSPLHF
TGCAGTGCTAGGCGGGAGGGGGCCCCCTATAATTCACCCCTCCACTTT
>NA|TRBV27|NA|TRBJ2-6
CASSNGLSGANVLTF
TGTGCCAGCAGTAACGGTCTCTCTGGGGCCAACGTCCTGACTTTC
>NA|TRBV10-3|once|TRBJ2-1
CAIAKDGTGIRRGQFF
TGTGCCATTGCCAAGGACGGCACCGGGATTAGGAGGGGGCAGTTCTTC
>NA|TRBV6-1|NA|TRBJ2-5
CASSTRGASGETQYF
TGTGCCAGCAGCACCAGGGGGGCATCGGGTGAGACCCAGTACTTC
>NA|TRBV7-2|NA|TRBJ1-1
CASSQSGTWSTEAFF
TGTGCCAGCAGCCAATCGGGCACTTGGAGCACTGAAGCTTTCTTT
>NA|TRBV28|few|TRBJ2-3
CASRLGHTTDTQYF
TGTGCCAGCAGGCTAGGACATACCACAGATACGCAGTATTTT
>TRBD1|TRBV20-1|once|TRBJ1-5
CSAKTGGKDQPQHF
TGCAGTGCTAAGACAGGGGGAAAGGATCAGCCCCAGCATTTT
>TRBD2|TRBV4-3|NA|TRBJ2-5
CASSQRLAGGTSYQETQYF
TGCGCCAGCAGCCAACGACTAGCGGGGGGGACGAGTTACCAAGAGACCCAGTACTTC
>NA|TRBV7-9|NA|TRBJ2-1
CASSRLVLDEQFF
TGTGCCAGCAGCAGACTAGTTTTGGATGAGCAGTTCTTC
>NA|TRBV25-1|many|TRBJ2-5
CASSLDGKTQYF
TGTGCCAGCAGCCTTGACGGGAAGACCCAGTACTTC
>TRBD2|TRBV7-3|NA|TRBJ2-3
CASSLNPGGGAASTDTQYF
TGTGCCAGCAGCCTTAACCCTGGGGGAGGGGCCGCTAGCACAGATACGCAGTATTTT
>TRBD2|TRBV20-1|NA|TRBJ2-1
CSARPLLLAGGPGEQFF
TGCAGTGCTCGACCCCTCCTCCTAGCGGGAGGGCCGGGGGAGCAGTTCTTC
>NA|TRBV4-3|few|TRBJ2-3
CASSPAVNTDTQYF
TGCGCCAGCAGCCCGGCAGTGAACACAGATACGCAGTATTTT
>TRBD1|TRBV29-1|many|TRBJ1-4
CSVNRDRGGEKLFF
TGCAGCGTAAACCGGGACAGGGGAGGAGAAAAACTGTTTTTT
>TRBD2|TRBV9|few|TRBJ2-3
CASSVDGSSGIGDTQYF
TGTGCCAGCAGCGTAGATGGTTCTAGCGGGATTGGAGATACGCAGTATTTT
>NA|TRBV28|few|TRBJ2-7
CASSVQGDEQYF
TGTGCCAGCAGTGTACAGGGCGACGAGCAGTACTTC
>NA|TRBV7-6|few|TRBJ2-5
CASSLVNQETQYF
TGTGCCAGCAGCTTGGTCAACCAAGAGACCCAGTACTTC
>NA|TRBV27|once|TRBJ2-1
CAIGEWGTSYNEQFF
TGTGCCATCGGGGAGTGGGGGACCTCCTACAATGAGCAGTTCTTC
>NA|TRBV7-2|NA|TRBJ2-7
CASSRTPGLQNEQYF
TGTGCCAGCAGCAGAACTCCGGGACTCCAGAATGAGCAGTACTTC
>TRBD2|TRBV5-1|few|TRBJ2-7
CASSLILRGGAGEQYF
TGCGCCAGCAGCTTGATCCTCCGCGGGGGGGCGGGCGAGCAGTACTTC
>TRBD1|TRBV24-1|NA|TRBJ1-2
CATSDSDRAVGYTF
TGTGCCACCAGTGACTCGGACAGGGCCGTTGGCTACACCTTC
>NA|TRBV20-1|many|TRBJ2-7
CSARGRRSSYEQYF
TGCAGTGCTAGAGGCAGGAGGAGCTCCTACGAGCAGTACTTC
>TRBD2|TRBV30|NA|TRBJ2-1
CAWSLRTSGRREQFF
TGTGCCTGGAGCCTAAGGACGAGCGGGAGAAGGGAGCAGTTCTTC
>TRBD1|TRBV5-6|NA|TRBJ1-2
CASSSGDSPSNYGYTF
TGTGCCAGCAGCTCTGGGGACAGTCCCTCCAACTATGGCTACACCTTC
>NA|TRBV12-3/TRBV12-4|NA|TRBJ2-2
CAGNLSGENTGELFF
TGTGCCGGAAACCTTAGCGGCGAGAACACCGGGGAGCTGTTTTTT
>TRBD1|TRBV7-8|few|TRBJ2-1
CASSLTGTGTNEQFF
TGTGCCAGCAGCTTAACCGGGACAGGGACGAATGAGCAGTTCTTC
>NA|TRBV7-8|NA|TRBJ2-5
CASSRLTGLRERETQYF
TGTGCCAGCAGCCGGCTCACGGGGCTTAGGGAGCGAGAGACCCAGTACTTC
>TRBD2|TRBV4-2|NA|TRBJ2-1
CASSQGLRTSGGNNEQFF
TGTGCCAGCAGCCAAGGCTTGAGGACTAGCGGGGGGAATAATGAGCAGTTCTTC
>NA|TRBV6-1|NA|TRBJ2-1
CASSVSNWGTYNEQFF
TGTGCCAGCAGTGTCTCAAACTGGGGTACCTACAATGAGCAGTTCTTC
>TRBD2|TRBV20-1|once|TRBJ2-1
CSAAGTSVYNEQSF
TGCAGTGCCGCCGGGACTAGCGTCTACAATGAGCAGTCCTTC
>NA|TRBV11-2|NA|TRBJ2-1
CASSLWQGSYNEQFF
TGTGCCAGCAGCTTATGGCAGGGGAGTTACAATGAGCAGTTCTTC
>NA|TRBV11-2|NA|TRBJ1-5
CASSVERGDQPQHF
TGTGCCAGCAGCGTCGAAAGGGGGGATCAGCCCCAGCATTTT
>TRBD2|TRBV6-5|NA|TRBJ2-7
CASSYFPPSGNNEQYF
TGTGCCAGCAGTTACTTTCCGCCTAGCGGCAACAATGAGCAGTACTTC
>NA|TRBV7-9|NA|TRBJ2-7
CASSLGGFVYEQYF
TGTGCCAGCAGCTTGGGCGGCTTTGTCTACGAGCAGTACTTC
>NA|TRBV28|few|TRBJ2-1
CASSLRRRVEPGGNSNEQFF
TGTGCCAGCAGTTTAAGGCGCAGGGTCGAACCCGGTGGTAATAGCAATGAGCAGTTCTTC
>NA|TRBV7-6|NA|TRBJ1-4
CASSPLAPNEKLFF
TGTGCCAGCAGTCCCCTAGCTCCTAATGAAAAACTGTTTTTT
>TRBD1|TRBV20-1|once|TRBJ1-4
CSATGTGEEKLFF
TGCAGTGCTACTGGGACAGGGGAAGAAAAACTGTTTTTT
>NA|TRBV11-2|NA|TRBJ2-2
CASSFGGGELFF
TGTGCCAGCAGCTTCGGAGGCGGGGAGCTGTTTTTT
>TRBD2|TRBV20-1|NA|TRBJ2-5
CSVANSIAGSETQYF
TGCAGTGTTGCAAACTCCATAGCGGGCTCGGAGACCCAGTACTTC
>NA|TRBV12-3/TRBV12-4|NA|TRBJ1-5
CASSLADGVRNQPQHF
TGTGCCAGCAGTTTAGCGGACGGGGTTCGCAATCAGCCCCAGCATTTT
>NA|TRBV5-1|few|TRBJ2-3
CASSLEGGTGTDTQYF
TGCGCCAGCAGCTTGGAAGGCGGGACGGGCACAGATACGCAGTATTTT
>TRBD2|TRBV4-3|few|TRBJ2-5
CASSQDVASGGQETQYF
TGCGCCAGCAGCCAAGACGTGGCTAGCGGGGGCCAAGAGACCCAGTACTTC
>TRBD1|TRBV28|few|TRBJ2-7
CASSGFGGTGESYEQYF
TGTGCCAGCAGTGGTTTCGGAGGGACAGGGGAGTCCTACGAGCAGTACTTC
>NA|TRBV14|many|TRBJ2-5
CASSMSPGRQETQYF
TGTGCCAGCAGCATGTCCCCGGGCCGACAAGAGACCCAGTACTTC
>NA|TRBV20-1|NA|TRBJ2-7
CSANHDRWQYF
TGCAGTGCTAATCATGACAGGTGGCAGTACTTC
>NA|TRBV9|few|TRBJ1-2
CASSPLSRSNGYTF
TGTGCCAGCAGCCCTCTCTCCAGGTCCAATGGCTACACCTTC
>TRBD2|TRBV7-2|NA|TRBJ2-5
CAGSLAASGRRETQYF
TGTGCCGGCAGCTTAGCGGCTAGCGGGAGGCGTGAGACCCAGTACTTC
>TRBD2|TRBV4-3|NA|TRBJ2-7
CASSQGAGIYEQYF
TGCGCCAGCAGCCAAGGAGCGGGAATCTACGAGCAGTACTTC